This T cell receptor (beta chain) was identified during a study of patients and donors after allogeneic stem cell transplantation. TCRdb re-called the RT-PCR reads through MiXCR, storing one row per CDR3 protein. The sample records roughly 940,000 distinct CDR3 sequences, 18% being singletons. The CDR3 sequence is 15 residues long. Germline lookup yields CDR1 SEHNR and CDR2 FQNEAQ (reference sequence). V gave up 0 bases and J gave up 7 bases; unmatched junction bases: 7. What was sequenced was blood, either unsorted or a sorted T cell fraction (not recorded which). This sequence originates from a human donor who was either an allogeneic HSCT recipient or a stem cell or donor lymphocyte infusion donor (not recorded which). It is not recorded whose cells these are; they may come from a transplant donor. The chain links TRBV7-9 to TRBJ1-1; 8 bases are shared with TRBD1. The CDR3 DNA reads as TGTGCCAGCAGCTTAGCGCCGGGACAGGTTGGTGAAGCTTTCTTT. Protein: CASSLAPGQVGEAFF.